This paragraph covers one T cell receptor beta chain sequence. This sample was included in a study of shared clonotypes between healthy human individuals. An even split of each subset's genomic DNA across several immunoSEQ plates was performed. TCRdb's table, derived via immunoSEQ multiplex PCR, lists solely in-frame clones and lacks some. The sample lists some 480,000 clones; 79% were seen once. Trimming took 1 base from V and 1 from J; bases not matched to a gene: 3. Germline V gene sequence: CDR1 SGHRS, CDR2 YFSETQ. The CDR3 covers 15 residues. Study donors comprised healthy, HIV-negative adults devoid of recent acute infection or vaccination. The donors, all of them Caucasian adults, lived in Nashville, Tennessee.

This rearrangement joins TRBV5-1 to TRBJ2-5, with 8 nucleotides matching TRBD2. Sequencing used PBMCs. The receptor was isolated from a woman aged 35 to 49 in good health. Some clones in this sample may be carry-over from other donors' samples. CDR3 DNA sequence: TGCGCCAGCAGCTTGACGGCGGGGGGCCAAGAGACCCAGTACTTC. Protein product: CASSLTAGGQETQYF. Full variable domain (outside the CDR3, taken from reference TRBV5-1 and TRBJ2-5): KAGVTQTPRYLIKTRGQQVTLSCSPISGHRSVSWYQQTPGQGLQFLFEYFSETQRNKGNFPGRFSGRQFSNSRSEMNVSTLELGDSALYLCASSLTAGGQETQYFGPGTRLLVL.